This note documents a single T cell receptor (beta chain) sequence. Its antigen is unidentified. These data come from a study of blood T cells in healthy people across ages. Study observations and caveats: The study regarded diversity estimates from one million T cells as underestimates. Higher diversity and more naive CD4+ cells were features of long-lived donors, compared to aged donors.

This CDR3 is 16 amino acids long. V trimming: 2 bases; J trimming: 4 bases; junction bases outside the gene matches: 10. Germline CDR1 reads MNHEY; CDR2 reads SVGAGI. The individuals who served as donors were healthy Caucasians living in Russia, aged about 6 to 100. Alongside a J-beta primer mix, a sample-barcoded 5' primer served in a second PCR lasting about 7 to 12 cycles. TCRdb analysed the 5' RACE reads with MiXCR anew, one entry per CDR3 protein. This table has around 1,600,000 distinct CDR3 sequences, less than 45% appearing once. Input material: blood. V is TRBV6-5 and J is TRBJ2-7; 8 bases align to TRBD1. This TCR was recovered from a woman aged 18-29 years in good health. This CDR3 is CASSYATTGAWYEQYF. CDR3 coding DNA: TGTGCCAGCAGTTACGCTACGACAGGGGCGTGGTACGAGCAGTACTTC.